This T cell receptor (beta chain) was sequenced in a study of cytomegalovirus exposure and HLA in healthy donors. Study overall: Caucasian-associated ancestry cluster membership applied to less than 85% of approximately 400 genotyped donors. Overall study results and limits: A later analysis showed TCR association rates differing by HLA locus, peaking at DRB1 and lowest at HLA-C. Later analysis identified some 16,000 TCR beta sequences associated with HLA alleles, using a false discovery rate threshold of 0.05.

V lost 1 base and J 8 bases, leaving 11 bases between the germline ends. Germline CDR1 and CDR2: SGHTA and FQGNSA. This CDR3 spans 13 amino acids. The PCR contained 60 Vbeta and 13 Jbeta primers. Generated by immunoSEQ multiplex PCR, the TCRdb table keeps only in-frame clones and is missing some. The table has about 120,000 clones, roughly 8.6% seen once. This clone was picked up a small number of times. Antigen: not known. The sample consisted of PBMCs. The clonotype originates from a woman in her thirties or forties in good health and CMV-seropositive. The rearrangement uses TRBV7-2 and TRBJ1-2, with D perhaps TRBD1 (6 bases). The CDR3 sequence: CASSLDRAGGYTF. Written as DNA, the CDR3 is TGTGCCAGCAGCTTAGACAGGGCCGGGGGCTACACCTTC.